This is a list of T cell receptor beta chains from one sample in a study of shared T cell receptors in the human thymus. Clones were sequenced by immunoSEQ multiplex PCR, and TCRdb holds only the in-frame ones, with some missing. Here the sample spans 720,000 or so clones, 70% to 90% being singletons. In addition, the sample was reused for a study of human thymus T cells.

Sequencing input: thymocytes. The receptor source for this set is a girl less than two years old with a congenital heart defect. The CDR3 runs from the conserved cysteine through the conserved F or W. D genes are given only for firm matches. Not every row has a clone size; where given, it reads once, few, many or a size class.

cdr3_aa: CASRNEGNQPQHF
cdr3_nt: TGTGCCAGTAGAAATGAGGGCAATCAGCCCCAGCATTTT
clone_size: .
v_call: TRBV19
j_call: TRBJ1-5
d_call: .

cdr3_aa: CAWSVRQGQYF
cdr3_nt: TGTGCCTGGAGTGTCCGGCAGGGACAGTACTTC
clone_size: .
v_call: TRBV30
j_call: TRBJ2-7
d_call: .

cdr3_aa: CASSQDRVKLFF
cdr3_nt: TGTGCCAGCAGCCAAGACAGGGTTAAACTGTTTTTT
clone_size: .
v_call: TRBV14
j_call: TRBJ1-4
d_call: .

cdr3_aa: CASSSRGQVDEQFF
cdr3_nt: TGTGCCAGCAGCTCCAGAGGACAGGTAGATGAGCAGTTCTTC
clone_size: .
v_call: TRBV7-2
j_call: TRBJ2-1
d_call: TRBD1

cdr3_aa: CASSNRDRGDNEQFF
cdr3_nt: TGTGCCAGTAGTAACCGGGACAGGGGGGACAATGAGCAGTTCTTC
clone_size: .
v_call: TRBV19
j_call: TRBJ2-1
d_call: TRBD1

cdr3_aa: CASSQGSSTDTQYF
cdr3_nt: TGTGCCAGCAGTCAGGGGTCCAGCACAGATACGCAGTATTTT
clone_size: .
v_call: TRBV27
j_call: TRBJ2-3
d_call: .

cdr3_aa: CASGKGGTSSTNEQFF
cdr3_nt: TGTGCCAGCGGCAAAGGAGGGACTAGCAGTACCAATGAGCAGTTCTTC
clone_size: .
v_call: TRBV6-4
j_call: TRBJ2-1
d_call: TRBD2

cdr3_aa: CASSQVGDGDTQYF
cdr3_nt: TGCGCCAGCAGCCAAGTAGGAGATGGGGATACGCAGTATTTT
clone_size: .
v_call: TRBV4-1
j_call: TRBJ2-3
d_call: .

cdr3_aa: CASSLGQGFGYTF
cdr3_nt: TGTGCCAGCAGCCTAGGACAGGGGTTTGGCTACACCTTC
clone_size: .
v_call: TRBV5-6
j_call: TRBJ1-2
d_call: TRBD1

cdr3_aa: CASSEWDRVYQPQHF
cdr3_nt: TGTGCCAGCAGTGAATGGGACAGGGTGTATCAGCCCCAGCATTTT
clone_size: few
v_call: TRBV6-1
j_call: TRBJ1-5
d_call: TRBD1

cdr3_aa: CASSTEMNTEAFF
cdr3_nt: TGCGCCAGCAGCACCGAGATGAACACTGAAGCTTTCTTT
clone_size: .
v_call: TRBV5-1
j_call: TRBJ1-1
d_call: .

cdr3_aa: CASSLFAGGSPLHF
cdr3_nt: TGTGCCAGCAGTTTATTCGCAGGGGGTTCACCCCTCCACTTT
clone_size: few
v_call: TRBV27
j_call: TRBJ1-6
d_call: TRBD1

cdr3_aa: CASSINSRYEQYF
cdr3_nt: TGTGCCAGCAGTATTAACAGTCGGTACGAGCAGTACTTC
clone_size: .
v_call: TRBV2
j_call: TRBJ2-7
d_call: .

cdr3_aa: CATSRNRTGGTGELFF
cdr3_nt: TGTGCCACCAGCAGAAATCGGACAGGGGGCACCGGGGAGCTGTTTTTT
clone_size: .
v_call: TRBV15
j_call: TRBJ2-2
d_call: TRBD1

cdr3_aa: CASSLGLATNTGELFF
cdr3_nt: TGTGCCAGCAGTTTAGGGCTAGCGACGAACACCGGGGAGCTGTTTTTT
clone_size: once
v_call: TRBV27
j_call: TRBJ2-2
d_call: .

cdr3_aa: CASSQRNPRQYPTDTQYF
cdr3_nt: TGCGCCAGCAGCCAGCGAAACCCTCGACAGTACCCGACAGATACGCAGTATTTT
clone_size: .
v_call: TRBV4-3
j_call: TRBJ2-3
d_call: .

cdr3_aa: CASSLRGGNTIYF
cdr3_nt: TGTGCCAGCAGCTTAAGGGGTGGAAACACCATATATTTT
clone_size: .
v_call: TRBV13
j_call: TRBJ1-3
d_call: .

cdr3_aa: CASTSRRGGTRGYTF
cdr3_nt: TGTGCCAGTACCTCTCGGCGAGGAGGGACGCGGGGCTACACCTTC
clone_size: .
v_call: TRBV19
j_call: TRBJ1-2
d_call: .

cdr3_aa: CAISVWTGLNYGYTF
cdr3_nt: TGTGCCATCAGTGTTTGGACAGGCCTAAACTATGGCTACACCTTC
clone_size: .
v_call: TRBV10-3
j_call: TRBJ1-2
d_call: TRBD1

cdr3_aa: CASSRGTGQGLSEQYF
cdr3_nt: TGTGCCAGTAGTAGGGGTACGGGACAGGGGTTGTCCGAGCAGTACTTC
clone_size: once
v_call: TRBV19
j_call: TRBJ2-7
d_call: TRBD1

cdr3_aa: CASSQVMTAISPDSNQPQHF
cdr3_nt: TGCGCCAGCAGCCAAGTGATGACAGCCATATCCCCCGATAGCAATCAGCCCCAGCATTTT
clone_size: few
v_call: TRBV4-1
j_call: TRBJ1-5
d_call: .